This entry lists 29 T cell receptor beta chains sequenced from one sample in a study of vaccination and CD4 T cells after COVID-19. These receptors have no known antigen. As for treatment: approximately 10-day PBMC culture with coronavirus spike peptide pools or control peptides (ViraFEST assay). With the Oncomine TCR Beta short-read assay, DNA from cultured CD4+ T cells was sequenced. MiXCR, run by TCRdb on the PCR reads, gives a single entry per CDR3 protein. Among about 18,000 distinct CDR3 sequences, around 56% were seen once, and the ten largest hold 7.9%. Sequencing input: CD4+ T cells from blood, cultured in vitro. These TCRs come from a human donor who had recovered from COVID-19.

The sample holds a few counts of this clonotype. The rearrangement links TRBV7-2 to TRBJ2-2; 10 bases match TRBD2. J gave up 1 base and V 5 bases, and 4 bases lay outside the gene matches. Germline V lookup: CDR1 SGHTA, CDR2 FQGNSA. The CDR3 contains 16 residues. CDR3 DNA: TGTGCCAGCAGCACTATAGCGGGGGGGAACACCGGGGAGCTGTTTTTT. Its translation: CASSTIAGGNTGELFF.

J is TRBJ2-1 and V is TRBV7-9; tentatively, D is TRBD1 or TRBD2 (7 bases each). This CDR3 comprises 15 residues. V was pared by 0 bases and J by 4 bases, with 10 bases between. In germline, CDR1 is SEHNR, CDR2 FQNEAQ (reference sequence). The CDR3 nucleotides read TGTGCCAGCAGCTTAGCGCAGGGGGGGTACAATGAGCAGTTCTTC. Translation gives CASSLAQGGYNEQFF. Based on the CDR3 plus reference TRBV7-9 and TRBJ2-1, the full variable domain is DTGVSQNPRHKITKRGQNVTFRCDPISEHNRLYWYRQTLGQGPEFLTYFQNEAQLEKSRLLSDRFSAERPKGSFSTLEIQRTEQGDSAMYLCASSLAQGGYNEQFFGPGTRLTVL.

The V and J genes are TRBV5-1 and TRBJ2-2; 16 nucleotides match TRBD2. Trimming removed 4 bases from V and 4 bases from J; junction bases left unmatched: 7. CDR1 and CDR2 from the germline V gene are SGHRS and YFSETQ. This CDR3 has 18 amino acids. The CDR3 DNA sequence: TGCGCCAGCAGCCCGGGACTAGCGGGAGGGCCCGGCACCGGGGAGCTGTTTTTT. Translating gives CASSPGLAGGPGTGELFF.

This chain joins TRBV5-1 and TRBJ2-4; D unclear. CDR1 SGHRS and CDR2 YFSETQ come from the germline V gene. This CDR3 spans 12 amino acids. V lost 1 base and J 6 bases, leaving 5 bases between the germline ends. The CDR3 sequence is CASSLLGNIQYF. As DNA, the CDR3 is TGCGCCAGCAGCTTGTTAGGAAACATTCAGTACTTC.

The chain recombines TRBV11-3 with TRBJ1-2; D not certain. Germline values: CDR1 SGHNT, CDR2 YENEEA. V lost 2 bases, J lost 0 bases, and 7 bases lay in between. The CDR3 length is 14 residues. CDR3 sequence (DNA): TGTGCCAGCAGCTTAAGACCTTCTAACTATGGCTACACCTTC. Protein: CASSLRPSNYGYTF.

The V call is TRBV11-2, the J call TRBJ2-3; 8 bases map to TRBD2. The J segment lost 1 base and the V segment lost 3 bases, leaving 3 bases of the junction unmatched. CDR1 is SGHAT and CDR2 is FQNNGV in the germline V gene. The CDR3 loop spans 15 amino acids. For the CDR3, the DNA is TGTGCCAGCAGCTTGGAACTAGCGGGCACAGATACGCAGTATTTT. Translating gives CASSLELAGTDTQYF.

The chain employs TRBV20-1 and TRBJ1-1, with 8 bases fitting TRBD1. Looked up from germline, CDR1 is DFQATT and CDR2 is SNEGSKA (reference sequence). The V and J ends lost 6 bases and 2 bases, in that order; junction bases with no gene match: 8. There are 14 residues in the CDR3. The CDR3 sequence is CSATHPGGNTEAFF. The CDR3 DNA sequence: TGCAGTGCCACCCACCCAGGGGGCAACACTGAAGCTTTCTTT.

This chain uses TRBV29-1 with TRBJ2-3; D is undetermined. Trimming took off 7 bases at V and 4 bases at J, with 12 bases between the two ends. The CDR3 loop spans 12 amino acids. The V gene's germline CDR1 is SQVTM and CDR2 ANQGSEA. The CDR3 is CSGQTPSDTQYF. The CDR3 coding sequence is TGCAGCGGTCAGACTCCATCAGATACGCAGTATTTT.

The genes are TRBV20-1 and TRBJ2-3, with TRBD2 matching 10 bases. CDR3 length equals 19 residues. Trimming cost V 6 bases and J 1 base; bases outside gene matches: 19. Germline V lookup: CDR1 DFQATT, CDR2 SNEGSKA (reference sequence). The CDR3 nucleotides are TGCAGTGCGGCTAGTTACGGGACTAGCGCCTTGTGGGGCACAGATACGCAGTATTTT. Residues: CSAASYGTSALWGTDTQYF.

This clonotype was seen only a few times. This rearrangement joins TRBV12-3 or TRBV12-4 to TRBJ1-5; 7 positions agree with TRBD1. The CDR3 loop spans 14 amino acids. With V trimmed by 3 bases and J by 6 bases, 5 bases remained unmatched. Written as DNA, the CDR3 is TGTGCCAGCAGTTTCACAGGGGTGGGTCAGCCCCAGCATTTT. It translates to CASSFTGVGQPQHF.

This chain connects TRBV6-1 to TRBJ1-2, with 7 bases fitting TRBD1. V was pared by 5 bases and J by 7 bases, with 4 bases of the junction left unmatched. Germline CDR1 MNHNS, CDR2 SASEGT. The CDR3 loop spans 12 amino acids. CDR3 nucleotides: TGTGCCAGCAGTATGACAGGGTTTGGCTACACCTTC. It encodes CASSMTGFGYTF.

DNA of the CDR3: TGTGCCAGCAGAGAAGTAGCGGGGAGCTCCTACGAGCAGTACTTC. Encoded protein: CASREVAGSSYEQYF. The chain recombines TRBV12-3 or TRBV12-4 with TRBJ2-7, with 8 bases lining up with TRBD2. With 6 bases clipped from V and 0 bases from J, the junction kept 7 bases outside the gene matches. This CDR3 spans 15 amino acids.

This clonotype was seen more than once but under ten times. The chain has TRBV30 and TRBJ1-6, with 12 bases identical to TRBD1. V lost 7 bases to trimming and J lost 7 bases; unmatched junction nucleotides: 11. The CDR3 runs 16 residues. CDR1 is GTSNPN, CDR2 SVGIG, per germline (reference sequence). CDR3 sequence reads: CAFRDRGRPENSPLHF. CDR3 DNA: TGTGCCTTCCGGGACAGGGGGCGGCCGGAGAATTCACCCCTCCACTTT.

CDR3 protein: CASSSPTGGTGTEAFF. Here the CDR3 DNA reads TGTGCCAGCAGTTCCCCGACAGGGGGGACGGGCACTGAAGCTTTCTTT. V is TRBV12-3 or TRBV12-4 and J is TRBJ1-1, with 9 bases lining up with TRBD1. The CDR3 runs to 16 residues. Germline trimming cut 4 bases from V and 4 bases from J; bases unmatched to any gene: 10.

The chain carries TRBV27 and TRBJ2-7; D ambiguous. The V end lost 4 bases, the J end lost 2 bases, and 6 bases lay between the germline ends. This CDR3 comprises 12 residues. In germline, CDR1 is MNHEY, CDR2 SMNVEV (reference sequence). The CDR3 sequence: CASSSGPYEQYF. The CDR3 DNA is TGTGCCAGCAGTTCAGGTCCCTACGAGCAGTACTTC.

The rearrangement uses TRBV7-2 and TRBJ1-1, with unresolved D. This CDR3 has 15 amino acids. Between the trimmed V and J ends, which lost 2 bases and 5 bases, there was a span of 15 bases. Germline lookup yields CDR1 SGHTA and CDR2 FQGNSA. This CDR3 is CASSLLGPGGTEAFF. CDR3 in DNA: TGTGCCAGCAGCTTATTAGGTCCCGGCGGGACTGAAGCTTTCTTT.

This clonotype was picked up a small number of times. V and J are TRBV24-1 and TRBJ2-1; the match to TRBD1 covers 8 bases. Germline V lookup: CDR1 KGHDR, CDR2 SFDVKD. Trimming removed 3 bases from V and 8 bases from J; junction bases left unmatched: 8. The CDR3 contains 15 residues. The CDR3: CATSDRDRIMDEQFF. The DNA for the CDR3 is TGTGCCACCAGTGATCGGGACAGGATCATGGATGAGCAGTTCTTC.

The chain carries TRBV20-1 and TRBJ2-7; 8 bases match TRBD1. The germline V gene has CDR1 DFQATT and CDR2 SNEGSKA (reference sequence). CDR3 size: 15 residues. Germline trimming cut 3 bases from V and 3 bases from J; bases unmatched to any gene: 10. For the CDR3, the DNA is TGCAGTGCTAGCGATGGACAGGGCATTGGCTACGAGCAGTACTTC. Translating it yields CSASDGQGIGYEQYF.

The V and J genes are TRBV7-6 and TRBJ2-7; 12 positions agree with TRBD1. This CDR3 is 15 amino acids long. Per germline, CDR1 SGHVS and CDR2 FNYEAQ. With 1 base clipped from V and 6 bases from J, the junction kept 4 bases outside the gene matches. CDR3 coding DNA: TGTGCCAGCAGCTTAGAGGGACAGGGGGCGGGCGAGCAGTACTTC. Translated, it gives CASSLEGQGAGEQYF.

There are a few counts of this clonotype. This rearrangement joins TRBV7-2 to TRBJ1-2; TRBD1 is a possible D gene (6 bases). Germline CDR1 is SGHTA and CDR2 is FQGNSA. V was clipped by 2 bases and J by 8 bases, with 18 bases between them. CDR3 length: 15 residues. CDR3 sequence (DNA): TGTGCCAGCAGCTTAATGGGCGTTGGGGGCCAAGGCTACACCTTC. Its translation is CASSLMGVGGQGYTF.

This clonotype was seen a handful of times. A read error may account for a junction end that differs from germline. The rearrangement links TRBV20-1 to TRBJ1-5, with a possible D match to TRBD1 (6 bases). The CDR3 sequence is 13 residues long. Germline values: CDR1 DFQATT, CDR2 SNEGSKA (reference sequence). The CDR3 protein is CSAGEGGNQPQHF. The CDR3 bases are TGCAGTGCTGGAGAGGGGGGCAATCAGCCCCAGCATTTT.

The V gene is TRBV12-3 or TRBV12-4, the J gene TRBJ1-1; D unclear. The CDR3 spans 12 residues. V was pared by 4 bases and J by 2 bases, with 5 bases between. This CDR3 reads CASSSSNTEAFF. CDR3 coding DNA: TGTGCCAGCAGTTCCTCCAACACTGAAGCTTTCTTT.

The chain combines TRBV24-1 with TRBJ2-1, with D perhaps TRBD2 (7 bases). The germline V gene encodes CDR1 KGHDR and CDR2 SFDVKD. V was shortened by 6 bases and J by 3 bases, with 29 bases between the two germline ends. The CDR3 sequence is 20 residues long. CDR3 in DNA: TGTGCCACCAGTCCCCCGGGGGGCGCGGATGATGTAAGAAACTACAATGAGCAGTTCTTC. It yields the protein CATSPPGGADDVRNYNEQFF.

The gene calls are TRBV25-1 and TRBJ2-1; no reliable D call. Trimming pared 3 bases from V and 7 bases from J, leaving 16 bases between. The CDR3 sequence is 15 residues long. Germline assignment: CDR1 MGHDK and CDR2 SYGVNS. CDR3 residues: CASSEGRAAQNEQFF. CDR3 coding DNA: TGTGCCAGCAGTGAGGGTAGGGCAGCGCAGAATGAGCAGTTCTTC.

The chain employs TRBV3-1 and TRBJ1-4, with 7 bases that match TRBD1. The J segment lost 4 bases and the V segment lost 4 bases, leaving 6 bases of the junction unmatched. The germline V gene has CDR1 LGHDT and CDR2 YNNKEL (reference sequence). This CDR3 spans 15 amino acids. Here the CDR3 reads CASSLTQGINEKLFF. The CDR3 bases are TGTGCCAGCAGCCTAACACAGGGGATTAATGAAAAACTGTTTTTT.

CDR3 coding DNA: TGTGCCAGCAGCTTAAGTCCAGGGAAGATCACCGGGGAGCTGTTTTTT. Residues: CASSLSPGKITGELFF. V is TRBV11-3 and J is TRBJ2-2; weak D call: TRBD1 (5 bases). Trimming removed 2 bases from V and 4 bases from J, with 14 bases in between. Germline V gives CDR1 SGHNT, CDR2 YENEEA. This CDR3 is 16 amino acids long.

V usage is TRBV27 and J usage is TRBJ2-7, with 7 nucleotides matching TRBD2. The CDR3 is 14 amino acids. Trimming removed 6 bases from V and 5 bases from J; junction bases left unmatched: 10. The germline CDR1 and CDR2 sequences are MNHEY and SMNVEV (reference sequence). The CDR3 DNA follows: TGTGCCAGCAGGTGGGGGGAGGGTGTGAACGAGCAGTACTTC. Translation gives CASRWGEGVNEQYF.

Only a few counts were recorded for this clonotype. The chain uses TRBV15 and TRBJ2-5, with D possibly TRBD1 on 6 matching bases. This CDR3 is built from 14 residues. Germline assignment: CDR1 LNHNV and CDR2 YYDKDF (reference sequence). The V end lost 2 bases, the J end lost 0 bases, and 7 bases lay between the germline ends. Here the CDR3 reads CATSRTGHQETQYF. CDR3 nucleotide sequence: TGTGCCACCAGCAGAACAGGGCACCAAGAGACCCAGTACTTC.

This chain connects TRBV5-4 to TRBJ2-5, with 7 nucleotides matching TRBD1. After removal of 3 bases from V and 3 bases from J, the junction contained 5 bases not matched to a gene. Germline loops: CDR1 SGHNT, CDR2 YYREEE (reference sequence). CDR3 size: 14 residues. The CDR3 DNA sequence: TGTGCCAGCAGCTCCGCCGGGACAGAAGAGACCCAGTACTTC. Protein product: CASSSAGTEETQYF. Full variable domain (remainder filled in from reference TRBV5-4 and TRBJ2-5): ETGVTQSPTHLIKTRGQQVTLRCSSQSGHNTVSWYQQALGQGPQFIFQYYREEENGRGNFPPRFSGLQFPNYSSELNVNALELDDSALYLCASSSAGTEETQYFGPGTRLLVL.